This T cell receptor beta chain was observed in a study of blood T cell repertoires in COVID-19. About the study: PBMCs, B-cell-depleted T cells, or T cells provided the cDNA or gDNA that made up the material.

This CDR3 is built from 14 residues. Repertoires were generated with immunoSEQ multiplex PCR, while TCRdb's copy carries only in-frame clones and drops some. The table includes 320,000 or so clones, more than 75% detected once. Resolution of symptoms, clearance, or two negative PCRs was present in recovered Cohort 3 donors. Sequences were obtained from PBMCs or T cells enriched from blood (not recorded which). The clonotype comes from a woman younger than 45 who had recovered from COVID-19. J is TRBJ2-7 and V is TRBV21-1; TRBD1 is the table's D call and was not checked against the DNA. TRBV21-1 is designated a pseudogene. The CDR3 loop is CASSKDGGHYEQYF. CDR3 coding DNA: TGTGCCAGCAGCAAAGATGGCGGACACTACGAGCAGTACTTC.